This T cell receptor (beta chain) appears in the sequencing data of a study of CD8 T cells in Susac syndrome. The length of the CDR3 is 12 residues. Looked up from germline, CDR1 is DFQATT and CDR2 is SNEGSKA (reference sequence). Trimming cost V 4 bases and J 4 bases, with 10 bases left between them. This clonotype was recorded only once. After extraction with the RNeasy kit, about 0.45 to 1 ug of the RNA was reverse transcribed using random hexamers. TCRdb recomputed calls from the immunoSEQ multiplex PCR reads with MiXCR, one row per CDR3 protein. The table lists 300,000 to 350,000 distinct CDR3 sequences, around 90% of them singletons.

The chain is built from TRBV20-1 and TRBJ1-1, with D unresolved. Sample: CD4+ T cells from PBMCs. This clonotype was obtained from a human donor with multiple sclerosis. Here the CDR3 reads CSATRVGTEAFF. CDR3 bases: TGCAGTGCTACAAGAGTGGGCACTGAAGCTTTCTTT.